Below, 3 T cell receptor beta chains from the same sample are listed, as sequenced in a study of shared clonotypes between healthy human individuals (dated by TCRdb to the early 2020s). The library was generated by the immunoSEQ multiplex PCR assay. The clones in this table, taken by TCRdb from immuneACCESS, are in-frame only. Not every clone is retained; where verified, under half of the shortfall comes from an unresolved V gene, and the cause of the rest is unknown. Within this sample are about 480,000 clones, with 79% of them counted one time only. The leading ten clones occupy 10% to 15% of the sample. The sample consisted of PBMCs. The receptors originated from a middle-aged woman in good health. Some clones in this sample may be carry-over from other donors' samples.

V is TRBV5-5 and J is TRBJ1-2; tentative D call: TRBD1 (6 bases). Germline CDR1 reads SGHKS; CDR2 reads YYEKEE (reference sequence). The ends were cut back, 0 bases at V and 3 bases at J, with 12 bases in the middle. CDR3 length: 15 amino acids. For the CDR3, the DNA is TGTGCCAGCAGCTTGGGGCAGGGGAGGTACTATGGCTACACCTTC. Translation gives CASSLGQGRYYGYTF.

The CDR3 nucleotides read TGTGCCAGCGAGGGCAGGGGGCTAGGCAATGAGCAGTTCTTC. This translates into CASEGRGLGNEQFF. The chain links TRBV6-1 to TRBJ2-1, with 8 nucleotides matching TRBD1. There are 14 residues in the CDR3. The V gene's germline CDR1 is MNHNS and CDR2 SASEGT. V lost 8 bases and J lost 6; bases outside the gene matches: 9.

This rearrangement joins TRBV7-3 to TRBJ2-7; D not resolved. Germline values: CDR1 SGHTA, CDR2 FQGTGA. The length of the CDR3 is 15 residues. Trimming left V 1 base short and J 2 bases short, with 12 bases between. The CDR3 region is CASSLKARGPYEQYF. DNA for the CDR3: TGTGCCAGCAGCTTAAAGGCCAGAGGACCCTACGAGCAGTACTTC.